Below, 2 T cell receptor beta chains from the same sample are listed, as sequenced in a study of Ad26.COV2.S vaccination and SARS-CoV-2 variants. As to treatment: about 20 received Ad26.COV2.S at low or high dose, single or two shots; roughly 5 received placebo; per-sample allocation not given. The study sampled participants on day 63 after the first vaccine or placebo injection. Sequenced by immunoSEQ multiplex PCR; TCRdb stores in-frame clones only, minus some. Here the sample spans 300,000 to 400,000 clones, about 88% being singletons. The specimen was peripheral blood, collected in a trial of Ad26.COV2.S vaccine versus placebo. These receptors all come from a person aged 18 to 65 who received the Ad26.COV2.S COVID-19 vaccine or a placebo.

This chain links TRBV12-2 with TRBJ1-2; the table calls TRBD1, which could not be checked here. TRBV12-2 is a recognized pseudogene. The CDR3 is made up of 17 amino acids. The CDR3 region has the DNA TGTGCAAGTCGCTTAGACCACCGACAGGGGAGGGACTATGGCTACACCTTC. Its protein product is CASRLDHRQGRDYGYTF.

The DNA of the CDR3 is TGTGCCAGCAGCCAAGGGAAAAAACAGGGGGACGAAGGCAATCAGCCCCAGCATTTT. Its translation: CASSQGKKQGDEGNQPQHF. The V gene is TRBV3-1 (or the pseudogene TRBV3-2), the J gene TRBJ1-5; TRBD1 matches at 8 bases. Trimming at V came to 1 base and at J to 2 bases, leaving 13 bases not matched to a gene. The CDR3 has 19 amino acids. Germline V gives CDR1 LGHDT, CDR2 YNNKEL (reference sequence).